Shown below are 18 T cell receptor beta chains from a single sample sequenced in a study of cytomegalovirus exposure and HLA in healthy donors. Both 60 Vbeta primers and 13 Jbeta primers went into the PCR. The protocol was immunoSEQ multiplex PCR, while the TCRdb copy is restricted to in-frame clones and leaves out a portion. This table holds around 100,000 clones, 10% found once. Sample: PBMCs. The source is a man in his forties in good health and CMV-seropositive.

The sample holds a few counts of this clone. The chain combines TRBV18 with TRBJ2-2; perhaps TRBD2 as D (5 bases). V was shortened by 6 bases and J by 0 bases, with 11 bases between the two germline ends. CDR1 is KGHSH, CDR2 LQKENI, per germline. This CDR3 region has 15 residues. Here the CDR3 reads CASSRGVANTGELFF. The CDR3 DNA reads as TGTGCCAGCTCCCGGGGAGTTGCGAACACCGGGGAGCTGTTTTTT.

The chain carries TRBV10-2 and TRBJ1-2, with D hard to call. Germline V CDR1 and CDR2: WSHSY, SAAADI. V gave up 6 bases and J gave up 3 bases, with 20 bases separating them. The CDR3 contains 16 residues. The CDR3 sequence is CASSSGVGGRDYGYTF. As DNA, the CDR3 is TGCGCCAGCAGCAGTGGGGTCGGAGGGAGGGACTATGGCTACACCTTC.

This clone has just one count. The chain uses TRBV27 and TRBJ1-5; perhaps TRBD1 as D (5 bases). V dropped 5 bases and J dropped 2 bases, with 7 bases sitting between them. The CDR3 length is 13 residues. Looked up from germline, CDR1 is MNHEY and CDR2 is SMNVEV (reference sequence). CDR3 protein: CASSDSRNQPQHF. The DNA for the CDR3 is TGTGCCAGCAGTGACAGCCGCAATCAGCCCCAGCATTTT.

The rearrangement joins TRBV11-3 to TRBJ1-1; 7 bases are a match to TRBD1. Germline loops: CDR1 SGHNT, CDR2 YENEEA. This CDR3 has 14 amino acids. V gave up 4 bases and J gave up 6 bases; unmatched junction bases: 8. The CDR3 reads CASSSGQRVAEAFF. The CDR3 nucleotides are TGTGCCAGCAGCTCGGGACAGAGGGTAGCTGAAGCTTTCTTT.

The table lists this clone with a few counts. V is TRBV5-1 and J is TRBJ2-7, with TRBD2 matching 11 bases. The CDR3 contains 15 residues. The V gene's germline CDR1 is SGHRS and CDR2 YFSETQ. Trimming at V came to 1 base and at J to 4 bases, leaving 4 bases not matched to a gene. CDR3 in amino acids: CASSLTLAGVYEQYF. CDR3 sequence (DNA): TGCGCCAGCAGCTTGACACTAGCGGGAGTATACGAGCAGTACTTC.

This clone was found a few times. The rearrangement uses TRBV18 and TRBJ2-1; D unclear. Trimming removed 3 bases at V and 0 bases at J, with 9 bases between. CDR1 is KGHSH, CDR2 LQKENI, per germline. There are 15 residues in the CDR3. The CDR3 protein is CASSPPTSSYNEQFF. As DNA, the CDR3 is TGTGCCAGCTCACCCCCTACGAGCTCCTACAATGAGCAGTTCTTC.

This chain uses TRBV6-1 with TRBJ2-3; D gene ambiguous. The CDR3 spans 14 residues. Germline V CDR1 and CDR2: MNHNS, SASEGT. V gave up 6 bases and J gave up 2 bases, with 12 bases separating them. The CDR3 DNA reads TGTGCCAGCAGACTTTTCCCTATCACAGATACGCAGTATTTT. Translating gives CASRLFPITDTQYF.

This clone has a handful of counts. The chain combines TRBV19 with TRBJ2-1; TRBD2 is a possible D gene (6 bases). This CDR3 has 13 residues. The ends were cut back, 5 bases at V and 4 bases at J, with 9 bases in the middle. The germline gives CDR1 LNHDA, CDR2 SQIVND (reference sequence). The CDR3 DNA is TGTGCCAGTAGTCTCGGGGGATACAATGAGCAGTTCTTC. Its protein is CASSLGGYNEQFF.

This clone was seen just once. The CDR3: CASSVGQGDTEAFF. DNA for the CDR3: TGTGCCAGCAGCGTAGGACAGGGTGACACTGAAGCTTTCTTT. The genes are TRBV9 and TRBJ1-1; 7 bases line up with TRBD1. Per the germline V gene, CDR1 is SGDLS and CDR2 is YYNGEE. Germline trimming cut 0 bases from V and 3 bases from J; bases unmatched to any gene: 2. The CDR3 spans 14 residues.

The chain combines TRBV7-9 with TRBJ2-7, with 10 bases lining up with TRBD2. CDR1 and CDR2 (germline): SEHNR, FQNEAQ (reference sequence). The CDR3 length is 15 residues. V lost 5 bases to trimming and J lost 3 bases; unmatched junction nucleotides: 7. The chain's CDR3 is CASSVGTSESYEQYF. Here the CDR3 DNA reads TGTGCCAGCAGCGTTGGGACTAGCGAAAGCTACGAGCAGTACTTC.

This clone was picked up a small number of times. The genes are TRBV14 and TRBJ1-1; 9 bases are shared with TRBD1. Germline lookup yields CDR1 SGHDN and CDR2 FVKESK. V dropped 3 bases and J dropped 3; count of bases not matched to a gene: 2. This CDR3 is built from 14 residues. This CDR3 is CASSQGQGYTEAFF. CDR3 DNA sequence: TGTGCCAGCAGCCAGGGACAGGGTTACACTGAAGCTTTCTTT.

The V call is TRBV5-1, the J call TRBJ1-5; 7 nucleotides line up with TRBD1. This CDR3 comprises 15 residues. Germline CDR1 is SGHRS and CDR2 is YFSETQ. J gave up 9 bases and V 4 bases, and 13 bases lay outside the gene matches. CDR3 DNA: TGCGCCAGCAGCCCCCTCGGAGGGGGCGAGGGGCCCCAGCATTTT. Residues: CASSPLGGGEGPQHF.

This clone was seen only a few times. The J gene is TRBJ2-6, the V gene TRBV5-1; D is unresolved. Germline CDR1 SGHRS, CDR2 YFSETQ. The CDR3 loop spans 15 amino acids. Deletions cut 1 base from V and 2 bases from J, with 7 bases between. CDR3 in amino acids: CASSLSAAGANVLTF. DNA of the CDR3: TGCGCCAGCAGCTTGTCGGCGGCTGGGGCCAACGTCCTGACTTTC.

The rearrangement joins TRBV11-2 to TRBJ2-7; a weak D match, TRBD2 (5 bases). The CDR3 consists of 15 residues. Germline-derived CDR1 and CDR2 are SGHAT and FQNNGV. V was trimmed by 5 bases and J by 3 bases, leaving 17 bases between them. This CDR3 is CASSPSRGPIYEQYF. CDR3 nucleotide sequence: TGTGCCAGCAGCCCTAGCCGAGGACCGATCTACGAGCAGTACTTC. Combining the CDR3 with reference TRBV11-2 and TRBJ2-7 gives the whole variable domain EAGVAQSPRYKIIEKRQSVAFWCNPISGHATLYWYQQILGQGPKLLIQFQNNGVVDDSQLPKDRFSAERLKGVDSTLKIQPAKLEDSAVYLCASSPSRGPIYEQYFGPGTRLTVT.

The chain couples TRBV2 to TRBJ2-1; 8 positions agree with TRBD2. V trimming: 6 bases; J trimming: 4 bases; junction bases outside the gene matches: 11. From germline, CDR1 is SNHLY and CDR2 FYNNEI. The CDR3 spans 16 residues. The CDR3 DNA sequence: TGTGCCAGCAGCAAAACGAAGGGGACTAGATACAATGAGCAGTTCTTC. It specifies CASSKTKGTRYNEQFF.

This clone was counted only a few times. The chain joins TRBV2 to TRBJ2-7; D unclear. There are 13 residues in the CDR3. Germline values: CDR1 SNHLY, CDR2 FYNNEI. The V end lost 3 bases, the J end lost 4 bases, and 10 bases lay between the germline ends. CDR3 sequence reads: CASSERIPYEQYF. DNA for the CDR3: TGTGCCAGCAGTGAGCGGATTCCATACGAGCAGTACTTC.

This clone was recorded a few times. The chain joins TRBV6-5 to TRBJ1-1, with 7 bases aligning to TRBD1. The CDR3 extends over 13 amino acids. The germline V gene has CDR1 MNHEY and CDR2 SVGAGI. The junction had 6 bases not matched to a gene; V was cut back by 2 bases and J by 9 bases. This CDR3 reads CASSYASTGKAFF. The CDR3 DNA sequence: TGTGCCAGCAGTTACGCATCGACAGGGAAAGCTTTCTTT.

In this sample, this clone turned up a few times. CDR3 bases: TGTGCCAGCAGCTTGGACAGGGGGCTGTCTGAAGCTTTCTTT. This sequence encodes CASSLDRGLSEAFF. The chain joins TRBV5-6 to TRBJ1-1, with 9 positions matching TRBD1. The V segment lost 0 bases and the J segment 6 bases; nucleotides outside the gene matches: 3. This CDR3 has 14 residues. Germline V lookup: CDR1 SGHDT, CDR2 YYEEEE.